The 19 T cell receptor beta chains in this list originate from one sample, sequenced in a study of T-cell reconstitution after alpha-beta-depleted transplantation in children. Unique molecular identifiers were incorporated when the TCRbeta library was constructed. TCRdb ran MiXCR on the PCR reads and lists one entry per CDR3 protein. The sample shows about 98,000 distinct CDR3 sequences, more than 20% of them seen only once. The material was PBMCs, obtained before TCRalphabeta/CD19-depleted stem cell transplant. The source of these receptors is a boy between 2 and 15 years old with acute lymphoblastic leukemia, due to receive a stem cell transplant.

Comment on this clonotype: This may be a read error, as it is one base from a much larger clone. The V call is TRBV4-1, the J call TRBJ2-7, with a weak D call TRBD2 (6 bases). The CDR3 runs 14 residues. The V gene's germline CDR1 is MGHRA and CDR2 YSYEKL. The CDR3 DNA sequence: TGCGCCAGCAGCCTTCATACCGGGGGATACGAGCAGTCCTTC. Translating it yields CASSLHTGGYEQSF.

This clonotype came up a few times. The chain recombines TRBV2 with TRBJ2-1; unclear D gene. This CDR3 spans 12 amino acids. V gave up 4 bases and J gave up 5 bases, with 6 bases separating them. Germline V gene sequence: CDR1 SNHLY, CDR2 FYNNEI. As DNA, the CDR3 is TGTGCCAGCAGTGTTAGAGACAATGAGCAGTTCTTC. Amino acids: CASSVRDNEQFF.

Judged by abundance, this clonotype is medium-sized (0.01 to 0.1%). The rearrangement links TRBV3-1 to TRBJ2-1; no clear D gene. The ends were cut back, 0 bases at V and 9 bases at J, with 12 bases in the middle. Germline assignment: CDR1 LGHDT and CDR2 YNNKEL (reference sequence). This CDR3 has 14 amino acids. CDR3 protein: CASSQDDITGEQFF. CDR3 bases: TGTGCCAGCAGCCAAGACGATATCACTGGTGAGCAGTTCTTC.

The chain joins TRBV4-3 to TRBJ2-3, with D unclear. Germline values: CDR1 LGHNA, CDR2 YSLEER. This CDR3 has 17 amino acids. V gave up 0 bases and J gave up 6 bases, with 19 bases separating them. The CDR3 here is CASSQDPGPSPPDTQYF. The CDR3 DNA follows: TGCGCCAGCAGCCAAGATCCCGGACCTTCACCCCCTGATACGCAGTATTTT.

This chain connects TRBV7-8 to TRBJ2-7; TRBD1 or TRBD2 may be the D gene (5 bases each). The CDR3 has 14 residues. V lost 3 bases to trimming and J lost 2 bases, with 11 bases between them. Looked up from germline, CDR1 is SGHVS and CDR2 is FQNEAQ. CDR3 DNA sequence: TGTGCCAGCAGCTTCCGGGACGGAGCCTACGAGCAGTACTTC. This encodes CASSFRDGAYEQYF.

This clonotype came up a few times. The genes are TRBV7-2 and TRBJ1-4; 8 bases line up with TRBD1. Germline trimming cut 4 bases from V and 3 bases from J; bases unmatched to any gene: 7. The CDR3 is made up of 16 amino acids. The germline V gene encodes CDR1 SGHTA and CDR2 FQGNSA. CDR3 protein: CASSSPGGGSNEKLFF. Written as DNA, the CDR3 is TGTGCCAGCAGCTCACCAGGGGGCGGCTCTAATGAAAAACTGTTTTTT. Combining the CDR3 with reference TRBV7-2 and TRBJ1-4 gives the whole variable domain GAGVSQSPSNKVTEKGKDVELRCDPISGHTALYWYRQSLGQGLEFLIYFQGNSAPDKSGLPSDRFSAERTGGSVSTLTIQRTQQEDSAVYLCASSSPGGGSNEKLFFGSGTQLSVL.

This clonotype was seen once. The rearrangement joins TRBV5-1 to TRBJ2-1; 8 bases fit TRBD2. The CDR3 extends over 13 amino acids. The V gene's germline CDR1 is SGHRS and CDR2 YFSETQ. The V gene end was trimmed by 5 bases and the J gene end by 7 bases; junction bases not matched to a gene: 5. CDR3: CASRGVAGNEQFF. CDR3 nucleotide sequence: TGCGCCAGCAGAGGAGTAGCGGGAAATGAGCAGTTCTTC.

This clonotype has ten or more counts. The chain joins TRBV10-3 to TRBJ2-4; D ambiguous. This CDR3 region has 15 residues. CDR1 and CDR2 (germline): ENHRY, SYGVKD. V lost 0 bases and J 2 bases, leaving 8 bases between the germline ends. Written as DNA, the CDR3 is TGTGCCATCAGTGAGTCGAAGGGTTCCAAAAACATTCAGTACTTC. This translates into CAISESKGSKNIQYF.

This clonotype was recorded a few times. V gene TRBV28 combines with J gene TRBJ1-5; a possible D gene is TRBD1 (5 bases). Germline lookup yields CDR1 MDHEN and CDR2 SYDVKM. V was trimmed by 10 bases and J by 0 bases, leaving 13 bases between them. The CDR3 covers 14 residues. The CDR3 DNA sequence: TGTGCCACCTACGCAGGGTATAGCAATCAGCCCCAGCATTTT. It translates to CATYAGYSNQPQHF.

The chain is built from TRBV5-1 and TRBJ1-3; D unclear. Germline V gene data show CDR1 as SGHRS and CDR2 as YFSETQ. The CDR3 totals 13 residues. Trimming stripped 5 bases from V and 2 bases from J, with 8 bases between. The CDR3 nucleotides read TGCGCCAGCAGGGAGACGGCTGGAAACACCATATATTTT. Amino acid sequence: CASRETAGNTIYF.

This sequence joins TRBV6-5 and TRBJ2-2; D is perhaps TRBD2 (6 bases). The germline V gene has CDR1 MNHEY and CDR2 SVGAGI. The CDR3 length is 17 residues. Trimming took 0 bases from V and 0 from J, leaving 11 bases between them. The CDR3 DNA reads TGTGCCAGCAGTTACTCACTGGGGACTTCGAACACCGGGGAGCTGTTTTTT. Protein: CASSYSLGTSNTGELFF.

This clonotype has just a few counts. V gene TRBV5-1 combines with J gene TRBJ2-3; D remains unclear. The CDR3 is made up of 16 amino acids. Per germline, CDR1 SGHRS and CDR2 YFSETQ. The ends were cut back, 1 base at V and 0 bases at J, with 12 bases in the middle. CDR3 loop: CASSLITERSTDTQYF. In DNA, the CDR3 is TGCGCCAGCAGCTTGATCACGGAACGCAGCACAGATACGCAGTATTTT.

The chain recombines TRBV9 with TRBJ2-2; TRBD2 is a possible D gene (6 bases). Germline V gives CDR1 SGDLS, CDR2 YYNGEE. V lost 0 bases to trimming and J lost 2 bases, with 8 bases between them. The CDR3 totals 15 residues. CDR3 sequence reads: CASSVGSGNTGELFF. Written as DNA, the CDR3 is TGTGCCAGCAGCGTAGGTAGCGGTAACACCGGGGAGCTGTTTTTT.

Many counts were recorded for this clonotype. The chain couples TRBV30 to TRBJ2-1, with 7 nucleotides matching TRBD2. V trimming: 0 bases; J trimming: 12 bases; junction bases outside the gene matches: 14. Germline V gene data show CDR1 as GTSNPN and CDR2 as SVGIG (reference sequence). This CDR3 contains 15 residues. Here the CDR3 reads CAWSVLSSGGAGQFF. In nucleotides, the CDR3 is TGTGCCTGGAGTGTACTCTCTAGCGGAGGGGCAGGGCAGTTCTTC. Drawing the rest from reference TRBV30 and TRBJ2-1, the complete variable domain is SQTIHQWPATLVQPVGSPLSLECTVEGTSNPNLYWYRQAAGRGLQLLFYSVGIGQISSEVPQNLSASRPQDRQFILSSKKLLLSDSGFYLCAWSVLSSGGAGQFFGPGTRLTVL.

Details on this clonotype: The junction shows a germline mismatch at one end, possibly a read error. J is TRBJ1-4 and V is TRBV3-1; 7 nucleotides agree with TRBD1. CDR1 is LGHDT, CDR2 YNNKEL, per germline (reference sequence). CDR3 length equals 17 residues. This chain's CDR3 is CATSQERGGQRNEKLFF. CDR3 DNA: TGTGCCACCAGCCAAGAGCGCGGGGGACAGCGGAATGAAAAACTGTTTTTT.

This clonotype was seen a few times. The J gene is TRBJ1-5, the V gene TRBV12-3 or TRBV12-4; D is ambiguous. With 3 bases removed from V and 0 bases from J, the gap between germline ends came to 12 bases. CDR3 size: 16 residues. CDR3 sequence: CASSFGRTPSNQPQHF. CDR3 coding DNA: TGTGCCAGCAGTTTCGGCCGAACCCCTAGCAATCAGCCCCAGCATTTT.

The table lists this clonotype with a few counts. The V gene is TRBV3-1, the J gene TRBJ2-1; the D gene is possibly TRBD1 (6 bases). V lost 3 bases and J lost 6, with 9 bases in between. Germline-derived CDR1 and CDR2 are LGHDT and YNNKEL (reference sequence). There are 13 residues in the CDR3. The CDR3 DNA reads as TGTGCCAGCAGCCACTCAGGGGTCAATGAGCAGTTCTTC. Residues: CASSHSGVNEQFF.

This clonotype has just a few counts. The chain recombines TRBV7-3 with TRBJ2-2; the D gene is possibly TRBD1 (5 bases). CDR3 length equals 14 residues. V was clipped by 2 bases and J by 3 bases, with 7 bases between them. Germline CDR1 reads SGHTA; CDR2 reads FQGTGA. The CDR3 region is CASSLFRDTGELFF. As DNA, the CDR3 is TGTGCCAGCAGCTTATTCAGGGACACCGGGGAGCTGTTTTTT.

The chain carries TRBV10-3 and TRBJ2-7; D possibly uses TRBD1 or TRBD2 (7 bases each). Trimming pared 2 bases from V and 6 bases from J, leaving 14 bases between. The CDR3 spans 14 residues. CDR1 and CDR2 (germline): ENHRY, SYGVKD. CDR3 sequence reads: CAISEETGRVEQYF. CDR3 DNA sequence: TGTGCCATCAGTGAGGAGACAGGGAGGGTCGAGCAGTACTTC.